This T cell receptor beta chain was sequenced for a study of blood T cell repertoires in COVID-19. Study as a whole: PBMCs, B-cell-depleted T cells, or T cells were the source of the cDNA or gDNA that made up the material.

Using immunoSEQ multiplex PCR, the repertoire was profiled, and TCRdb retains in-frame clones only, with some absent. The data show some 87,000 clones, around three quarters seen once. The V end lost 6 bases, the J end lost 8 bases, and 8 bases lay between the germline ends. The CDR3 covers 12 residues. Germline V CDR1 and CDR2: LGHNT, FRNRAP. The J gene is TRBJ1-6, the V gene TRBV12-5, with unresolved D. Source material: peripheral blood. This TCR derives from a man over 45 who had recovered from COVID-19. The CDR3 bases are TGTGCTAGTGGGGTAGCAGATTCACCCCTCCACTTT. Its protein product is CASGVADSPLHF.